A selection of T cell receptor beta chains follows, all from one sample in a study of T-cell memory formation after mild COVID-19. TCRdb passed the 5' RACE reads through MiXCR, listing each CDR3 protein once. In the table there are about 350,000 distinct CDR3 sequences, roughly 15% of which are singletons. Specimen: PBMCs or a T cell subset sorted from them (not recorded which). The receptors were sampled from a man younger than 30 who had mild COVID-19 (a few samples of this study predate the infection). Cell type and time point are not known. Both conserved end residues are part of each CDR3. The order of the fields is V gene, clone size, J gene, D gene, CDR3 protein, CDR3 DNA. A D gene is named only where the DNA matches it firmly. Clone size is given for some rows only: seen once, a few or many times, or a class if the clone is expanded.

TRBV6-6,few,TRBJ2-1,-,CASSAQGSYNEQFF,TGTGCCAGCAGTGCTCAGGGATCCTACAATGAGCAGTTCTTC
TRBV24-1,-,TRBJ2-5,-,CARGVGYQETQYF,TGTGCCAGGGGCGTGGGGTACCAAGAGACCCAGTACTTC
TRBV2,few,TRBJ1-5,TRBD1,CASSERTGEQPQHF,TGTGCCAGCAGTGAAAGGACAGGCGAGCAGCCCCAGCATTTT
TRBV25-1,-,TRBJ2-5,-,CASSLTRRETQYF,TGTGCCAGCAGCCTGACCCGTAGGGAGACCCAGTACTTC
TRBV4-3,few,TRBJ2-3,-,CASSQDLRQTVGDTQYF,TGCGCCAGCAGCCAAGATTTGAGGCAGACTGTGGGGGATACGCAGTATTTT
TRBV12-3/TRBV12-4,-,TRBJ2-1,TRBD1,CASSHRDSGNEQFF,TGTGCCAGCAGCCACCGGGACAGCGGCAATGAGCAGTTCTTC
TRBV5-5,few,TRBJ2-6,TRBD1,CASSLAWTGNSGANVLTF,TGTGCCAGCAGCTTGGCTTGGACAGGGAATTCTGGGGCCAACGTCCTGACTTTC
TRBV6-6,few,TRBJ2-6,-,CASRSTHLGANVLTF,TGTGCCAGCAGATCGACGCATCTTGGGGCCAACGTCCTGACTTTC
TRBV10-3,many,TRBJ1-3,-,CAIGQHISGNTIYF,TGTGCCATCGGACAGCATATCTCTGGAAACACCATATATTTT
TRBV5-1,-,TRBJ2-1,TRBD1,CASSSQPSGGASYEQFF,TGCGCCAGCAGCTCACAACCCTCAGGGGGCGCTTCCTATGAGCAGTTCTTC
TRBV9,-,TRBJ1-2,-,CASSVVAGHGYTF,TGTGCCAGCAGCGTAGTGGCAGGGCATGGCTACACCTTC
TRBV7-9,-,TRBJ2-7,TRBD1,CASSFADRAEYEQYF,TGTGCCAGCAGCTTCGCGGACAGGGCGGAGTACGAGCAGTACTTC
TRBV7-2,many,TRBJ2-3,-,CASSLAVGGGPQYTQYF,TGTGCCAGCAGCTTAGCGGTTGGCGGGGGCCCCCAATATACGCAGTATTTT
TRBV7-2,few,TRBJ1-1,TRBD1,CASSRPGQGARAFF,TGTGCCAGCAGCCGGCCGGGACAGGGGGCGCGGGCTTTCTTT
TRBV4-1,few,TRBJ1-2,-,CASSQDVQANYGYTF,TGCGCCAGCAGCCAAGATGTCCAGGCTAACTATGGCTACACCTTC
TRBV3-1,once,TRBJ2-5,-,CASSHRAAETQYF,TGTGCCAGCAGCCACAGGGCTGCGGAGACCCAGTACTTC